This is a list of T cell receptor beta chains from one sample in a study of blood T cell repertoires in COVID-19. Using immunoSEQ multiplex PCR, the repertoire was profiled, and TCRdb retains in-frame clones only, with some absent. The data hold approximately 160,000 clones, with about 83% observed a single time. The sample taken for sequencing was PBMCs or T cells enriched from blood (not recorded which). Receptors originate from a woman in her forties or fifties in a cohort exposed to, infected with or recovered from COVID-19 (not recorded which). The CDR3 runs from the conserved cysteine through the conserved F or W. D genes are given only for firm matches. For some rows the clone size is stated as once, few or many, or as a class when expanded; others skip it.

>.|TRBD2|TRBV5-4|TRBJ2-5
TGTGCCAGCAGCTCACTAGCGGGGGAAGAGACCCAGTACTTC
CASSSLAGEETQYF
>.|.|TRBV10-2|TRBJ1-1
TGCGCCAGCAGTGAGTCTCGGACAGTCTCTGAAGCTTTCTTT
CASSESRTVSEAFF
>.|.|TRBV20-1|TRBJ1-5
TGCAGTGCTAGTCGCGAGTATCAGCCCCAGCATTTT
CSASREYQPQHF
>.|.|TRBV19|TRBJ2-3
TGTGCCAGTAGTTCCGGCCGGCAGGGGCGGGCAGATACGCAGTATTTT
CASSSGRQGRADTQYF
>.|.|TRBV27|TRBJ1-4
TGTGCCAGCAGCCGGAACCCGGGTAATGAAAAACTGTTTTTT
CASSRNPGNEKLFF
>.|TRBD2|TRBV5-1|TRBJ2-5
TGCGCCAGCAGCAATGGGTTACGCGGGGGCCAAGAGACCCAGTACTTC
CASSNGLRGGQETQYF
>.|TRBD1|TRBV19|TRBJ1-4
TGTGCCAGTAGTCCGAGGGACAGGAACGAAAAACTGTTTTTT
CASSPRDRNEKLFF
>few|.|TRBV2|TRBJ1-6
TGTGCCAGCAAACCGACATTAGAATCACCCCTCCACTTT
CASKPTLESPLHF
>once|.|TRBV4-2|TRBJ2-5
TGTGCCAGCAGCCCCCAAGGGGGAGGGCCAAAGACCCAGTACTTC
CASSPQGGGPKTQYF
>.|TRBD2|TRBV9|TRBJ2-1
TGTGCCAGCAGCGTAGAGGGGACTAGCGGTTACAATGAGCAGTTCTTC
CASSVEGTSGYNEQFF
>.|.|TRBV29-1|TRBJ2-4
TGCAGCGGGATCATTCAGGGGCCCCGGAGGAACATTCAGTACTTC
CSGIIQGPRRNIQYF
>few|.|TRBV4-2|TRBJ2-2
TGTGCCAGCAGCCAACACGGGAACACCGGGGAGCTGTTTTTT
CASSQHGNTGELFF
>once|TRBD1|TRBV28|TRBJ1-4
TGTGCCAGCAGTTTCCGGACAGGGAGAGAAAAACTGTTTTTT
CASSFRTGREKLFF
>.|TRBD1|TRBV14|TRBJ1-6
TGTGCCAGCAGCCAAGGGGACAGGTCACCCTCACCCCTCCACTTT
CASSQGDRSPSPLHF
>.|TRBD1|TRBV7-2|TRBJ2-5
TGTGCCAGCAACTTACAGGGGGCAGAGACCCAGTACTTC
CASNLQGAETQYF
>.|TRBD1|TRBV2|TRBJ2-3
TGTGCCAGCATGACAGGGACAGGCCCCGGGGGTGGAGATACGCAGTATTTT
CASMTGTGPGGGDTQYF
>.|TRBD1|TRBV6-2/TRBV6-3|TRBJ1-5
TGTGCCAGCAGTTACTCCGGCAGGGGGCTCAGCAATCAGCCCCAGCATTTT
CASSYSGRGLSNQPQHF
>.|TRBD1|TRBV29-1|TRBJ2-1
TGCAGCGCCCTCCCGTTCGAGGACAGGGGGGAGTACAATGAGCAGTTCTTC
CSALPFEDRGEYNEQFF
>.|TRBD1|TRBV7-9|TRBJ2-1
TGTGCCAGCAGCTCGCGGACAGGGGCGACGGAGTTCTTC
CASSSRTGATEFF
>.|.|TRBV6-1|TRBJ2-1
TGTGCCAGCAGTGATCCCGGGACACCTTACAATGAGCAGTTCTTC
CASSDPGTPYNEQFF